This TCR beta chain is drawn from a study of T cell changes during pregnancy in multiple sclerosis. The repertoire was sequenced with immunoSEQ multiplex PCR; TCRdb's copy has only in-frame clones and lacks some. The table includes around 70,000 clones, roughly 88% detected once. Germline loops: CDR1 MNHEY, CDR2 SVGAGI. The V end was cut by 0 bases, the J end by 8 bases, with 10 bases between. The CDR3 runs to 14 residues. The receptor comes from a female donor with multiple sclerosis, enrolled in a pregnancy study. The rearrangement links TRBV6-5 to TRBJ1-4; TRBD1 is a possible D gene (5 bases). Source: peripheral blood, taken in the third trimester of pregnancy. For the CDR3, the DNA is TGTGCCAGCAGTTACTCCAGCGGGGGAGAAAAACTGTTTTTT. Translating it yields CASSYSSGGEKLFF.